This TCR beta chain appears in the sequencing data of a study of shared clonotypes between healthy human individuals. The run depth of the assay was deep. Per the authors' pipeline: Without quality scores, immunoSEQ junctional reads could not be filtered like full-length reads. The assay was immunoSEQ multiplex PCR, and TCRdb's table has in-frame clones only and misses some. V, J and clone size derive from that table, while D and trimming were established from the DNA sequence. The data contain a few million clones, approximately 92% of them singletons. Germline V gene data show CDR1 as PRHDT and CDR2 as FYEKMQ (reference sequence). CDR3 length: 13 amino acids. Germline trimming cut 5 bases from V and 6 bases from J; bases unmatched to any gene: 5.

This chain uses TRBV13 with TRBJ1-2, with TRBD1 identical over 8 bases. The origin of this receptor is a man aged 18 to 35 in good health. The sample was naive CD4+ T cells sorted from blood. Described subset: CD45RA+ positively selected. CDR3: CASSRGQGNGYTF. The CDR3 bases are TGTGCCAGCAGCCGAGGACAGGGTAATGGCTACACCTTC.